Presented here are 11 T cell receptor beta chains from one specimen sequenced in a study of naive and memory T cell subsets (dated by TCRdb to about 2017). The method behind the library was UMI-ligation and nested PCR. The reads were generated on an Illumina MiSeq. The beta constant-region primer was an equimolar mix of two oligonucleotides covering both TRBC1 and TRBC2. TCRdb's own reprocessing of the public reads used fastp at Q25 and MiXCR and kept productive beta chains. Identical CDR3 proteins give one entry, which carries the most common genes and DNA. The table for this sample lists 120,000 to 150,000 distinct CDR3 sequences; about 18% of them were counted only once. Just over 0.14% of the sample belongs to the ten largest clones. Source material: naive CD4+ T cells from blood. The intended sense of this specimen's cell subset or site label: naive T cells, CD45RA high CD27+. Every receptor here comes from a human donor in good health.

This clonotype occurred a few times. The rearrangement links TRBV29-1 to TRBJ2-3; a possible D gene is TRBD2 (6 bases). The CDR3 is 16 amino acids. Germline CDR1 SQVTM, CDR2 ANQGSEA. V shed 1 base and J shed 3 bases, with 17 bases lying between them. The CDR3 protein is CSVEGAAGLGTDTQYF. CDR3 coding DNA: TGCAGCGTTGAAGGGGCCGCGGGGTTGGGGACAGATACGCAGTATTTT.

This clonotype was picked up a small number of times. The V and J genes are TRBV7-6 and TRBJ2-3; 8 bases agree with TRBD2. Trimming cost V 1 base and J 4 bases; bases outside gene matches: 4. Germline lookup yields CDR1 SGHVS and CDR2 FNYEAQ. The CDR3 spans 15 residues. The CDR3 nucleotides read TGTGCCAGCAGCTTAGAGGCGGGAGGTGCAGATACGCAGTATTTT. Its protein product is CASSLEAGGADTQYF. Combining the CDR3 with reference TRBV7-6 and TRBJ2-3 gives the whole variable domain GAGVSQSPRYKVTKRGQDVALRCDPISGHVSLYWYRQALGQGPEFLTYFNYEAQQDKSGLPNDRFSAERPEGSISTLTIQRTEQRDSAMYRCASSLEAGGADTQYFGPGTRLTVL.

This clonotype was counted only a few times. The CDR3 region has the DNA TGTGCCAGCAGCAGTTCCCCAACCCTAGCTGACGAGCAGTACTTC. It translates to CASSSSPTLADEQYF. The chain is built from TRBV7-9 and TRBJ2-7, with D possibly TRBD2 on 5 matching bases. The germline CDR1 and CDR2 sequences are SEHNR and FQNEAQ (reference sequence). The CDR3 is 15 amino acids. Trimming pared 5 bases from V and 5 bases from J, leaving 19 bases between.

This chain's CDR3 is CASKGQGWNIQYF. The CDR3 coding sequence is TGTGCCAGTAAAGGACAGGGTTGGAACATTCAGTACTTC. The chain joins TRBV19 to TRBJ2-4; the match to TRBD1 covers 8 bases. Trimming cost V 7 bases and J 7 bases; bases outside gene matches: 6. The CDR3 consists of 13 residues. Germline CDR1 LNHDA, CDR2 SQIVND (reference sequence).

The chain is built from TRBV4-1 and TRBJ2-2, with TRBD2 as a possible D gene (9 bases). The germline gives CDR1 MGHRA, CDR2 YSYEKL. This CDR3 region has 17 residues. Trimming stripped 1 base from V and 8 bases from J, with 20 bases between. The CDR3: CASSQGGTGLAGGELFF. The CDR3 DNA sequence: TGCGCCAGCAGCCAAGGCGGGACAGGTCTAGCGGGGGGGGAGCTGTTTTTT.

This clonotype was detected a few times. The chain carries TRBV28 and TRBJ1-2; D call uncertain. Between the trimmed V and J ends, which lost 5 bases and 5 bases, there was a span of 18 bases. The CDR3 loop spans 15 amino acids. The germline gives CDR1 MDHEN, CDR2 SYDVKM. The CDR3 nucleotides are TGTGCCAGCAGTGTCGTGGGAGCACAGTCTTATGGCTACACCTTC. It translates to CASSVVGAQSYGYTF.

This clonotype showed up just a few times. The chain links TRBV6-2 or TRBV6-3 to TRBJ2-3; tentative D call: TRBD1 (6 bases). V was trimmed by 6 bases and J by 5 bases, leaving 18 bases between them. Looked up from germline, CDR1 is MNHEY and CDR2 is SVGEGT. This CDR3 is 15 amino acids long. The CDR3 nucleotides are TGTGCCAGCAGCCGGGGCAGGGGCGGACAAGATACGCAGTATTTT. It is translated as CASSRGRGGQDTQYF.

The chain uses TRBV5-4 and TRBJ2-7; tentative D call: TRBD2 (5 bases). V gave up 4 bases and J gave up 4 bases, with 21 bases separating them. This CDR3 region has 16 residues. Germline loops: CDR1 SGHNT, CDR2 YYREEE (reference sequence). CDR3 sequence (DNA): TGTGCCAGCAGCCAAACCGGACTCCATTTCGGGTACGAGCAGTACTTC. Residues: CASSQTGLHFGYEQYF.

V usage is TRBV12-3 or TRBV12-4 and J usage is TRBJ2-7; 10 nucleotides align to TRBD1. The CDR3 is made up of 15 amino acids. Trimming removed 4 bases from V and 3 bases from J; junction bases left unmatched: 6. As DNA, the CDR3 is TGTGCCAGCAGTTCCCCGGGACAGGGGTACTACGAGCAGTACTTC. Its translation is CASSSPGQGYYEQYF.

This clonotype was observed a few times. The CDR3 protein is CASSPRGTGVIYGYTF. The CDR3 DNA reads as TGTGCCAGCAGCCCAAGGGGGACAGGGGTGATCTATGGCTACACCTTC. The chain couples TRBV7-9 to TRBJ1-2, with 10 bases aligning to TRBD1. This CDR3 is built from 16 residues. The germline gives CDR1 SEHNR, CDR2 FQNEAQ (reference sequence). Germline trimming cut 5 bases from V and 4 bases from J; bases unmatched to any gene: 10.

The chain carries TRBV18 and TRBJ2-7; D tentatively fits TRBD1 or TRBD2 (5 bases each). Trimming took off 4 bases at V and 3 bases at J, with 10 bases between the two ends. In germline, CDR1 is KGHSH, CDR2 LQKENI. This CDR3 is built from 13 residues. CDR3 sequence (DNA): TGTGCCAGCTCACGGGACGCCAGCTACGAGCAGTACTTC. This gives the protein CASSRDASYEQYF. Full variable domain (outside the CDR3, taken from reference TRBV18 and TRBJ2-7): NAGVMQNPRHLVRRRGQEARLRCSPMKGHSHVYWYRQLPEEGLKFMVYLQKENIIDESGMPKERFSAEFPKEGPSILRIQQVVRGDSAAYFCASSRDASYEQYFGPGTRLTVT.